The 6 T cell receptor beta chains below all came from one sample that was sequenced in a study of circulating and synovial CD4+ cells in juvenile arthritis. Using immunoSEQ multiplex PCR, the repertoire was profiled, and TCRdb retains in-frame clones only, with some absent. The sample has over 30,000 clones, around 95% seen once; the top ten hold 0.7%. Sequencing used CD4+ T cells from blood. The receptors were gathered from a human donor with juvenile idiopathic arthritis.

The CDR3 nucleotides read TGCGCCAGCAGCTTCCTAGCGGGACGTATGTACGCCGGGGAGCTGTTTTTT. It yields the protein CASSFLAGRMYAGELFF. The chain has TRBV5-1 and TRBJ2-2; 9 positions match TRBD2. CDR1 is SGHRS and CDR2 is YFSETQ in the germline V gene. This CDR3 is 17 amino acids long. The V gene end was trimmed by 2 bases and the J gene end by 6 bases; junction bases not matched to a gene: 11.

The J gene is TRBJ1-2, the V gene TRBV4-3; D not resolved. The CDR3 runs 15 residues. CDR1 and CDR2 (germline): LGHNA, YSLEER. V dropped 1 base and J dropped 4 bases, with 13 bases sitting between them. In nucleotides, the CDR3 is TGCGCCAGCAGCCAAGGGGAGGTCCTGCCCTATGGCTACACCTTC. Protein sequence: CASSQGEVLPYGYTF.

The count of this clone is one. The genes are TRBV7-8 and TRBJ2-7, with D perhaps matching TRBD2 (5 bases). V was pared by 5 bases and J by 6 bases, with 11 bases between. The CDR3 contains 12 residues. Germline values: CDR1 SGHVS, CDR2 FQNEAQ. This chain's CDR3 is CASSPGEREQYF. In DNA, the CDR3 is TGTGCCAGCAGCCCCGGGGAACGCGAGCAGTACTTC.

This chain connects TRBV4-3 to TRBJ2-3; D call uncertain. Germline V gives CDR1 LGHNA, CDR2 YSLEER. This CDR3 contains 17 residues. V was clipped by 0 bases and J by 4 bases, with 17 bases between them. CDR3 in amino acids: CASSQDFIGQAADTQYF. The DNA of the CDR3 is TGCGCCAGCAGCCAAGATTTTATTGGTCAGGCCGCAGATACGCAGTATTTT.

The chain carries TRBV5-1 and TRBJ1-1, with D maybe TRBD1 (5 bases). The germline V and J ends were trimmed by 6 bases and 1 base, with 10 bases remaining between them. CDR1 is SGHRS, CDR2 YFSETQ, per germline. The CDR3 is made up of 13 amino acids. The CDR3 is CASTPGRNTEAFF. The CDR3 DNA sequence: TGCGCCAGCACCCCAGGGCGGAACACTGAAGCTTTCTTT.

This sequence joins TRBV18 and TRBJ2-3, with D perhaps TRBD2 (6 bases). V was cut by 3 bases and J by 0 bases, with 16 bases left in between. Germline assignment: CDR1 KGHSH and CDR2 LQKENI. CDR3 length: 17 residues. The CDR3, as DNA: TGTGCCAGCTCACCCACGCTGACTAGTTCTAGCACAGATACGCAGTATTTT. Amino acids: CASSPTLTSSSTDTQYF.